The sequence of this TCR beta chain was determined in a study of blood T cell repertoires in COVID-19. Study at large: Sites in the United States, Italy and Spain provided acute and convalescent COVID-19 samples. Sources were T cells, B-cell-depleted T cells, or PBMCs; the material itself was cDNA or gDNA.

In the original processing: From reference gene primer amplification, estimates of nucleated cell counts were derived. Assay used: immunoSEQ multiplex PCR; TCRdb lists only in-frame clones, some missing. The V and J calls and clone size are taken from that table; D and trimming were inferred from the DNA. Of tens of thousands of clones listed, approximately 80% are singletons. This clone was observed a single time. CDR3 length equals 15 residues. Germline assignment: CDR1 MNHEY and CDR2 SMNVEV (reference sequence). Unmatched junction bases numbered 8, after V lost 6 bases and J lost 1 base. The V gene is TRBV27, the J gene TRBJ2-5, with 7 bases matching TRBD1. The specimen sequenced was peripheral blood. The clonotype originates from a human donor in a cohort sampled during active or convalescent COVID-19. CDR3 amino acids: CASRFRGTVQETQYF. The CDR3 DNA reads TGTGCCAGCAGATTCAGGGGGACAGTCCAAGAGACCCAGTACTTC.